Presented here are 15 T cell receptor beta chains from one specimen sequenced in a study of chemoradiotherapy in HPV16-positive cancers. Repertoires were generated with immunoSEQ multiplex PCR, while TCRdb's copy carries only in-frame clones and drops some. This repertoire shows fewer than 35,000 clones, 93% found once; its top ten account for around 17%. The sequencing used blood, collected from a patient who underwent chemoradiotherapy. Receptors originate from a human donor with HPV-associated anogenital cancer.

The genes are TRBV6-5 and TRBJ1-2; D call uncertain. Germline loops: CDR1 MNHEY, CDR2 SVGAGI. This CDR3 comprises 13 residues. Trimming removed 6 bases from V and 6 bases from J, with 14 bases in between. CDR3 protein: CASSRTYSDGYTF. DNA for the CDR3: TGTGCCAGCAGCCGCACGTATTCGGATGGCTACACCTTC.

Only one count was recorded for this clone. The genes are TRBV9 and TRBJ1-2; unclear D gene. The CDR3 runs 16 residues. The V gene's germline CDR1 is SGDLS and CDR2 YYNGEE. Trimming removed 3 bases at V and 0 bases at J, with 15 bases between. CDR3 nucleotide sequence: TGTGCCAGCAGCGGGGGTGGGAAATCGACTAACTATGGCTACACCTTC. This codes for CASSGGGKSTNYGYTF.

The J gene is TRBJ2-1, the V gene TRBV6-5, with 11 bases lining up with TRBD1. Trimming at V came to 8 bases and at J to 5 bases, leaving 5 bases not matched to a gene. This CDR3 region has 14 residues. Germline V gives CDR1 MNHEY, CDR2 SVGAGI. This CDR3 reads CASGQGASNNEQFF. The DNA of the CDR3 is TGTGCCAGCGGACAGGGGGCAAGTAACAATGAGCAGTTCTTC.

The chain employs TRBV7-2 and TRBJ1-5; 7 bases are shared with TRBD1. The CDR3 runs 15 residues. The junction had 5 bases not matched to a gene; V was cut back by 4 bases and J by 2 bases. Germline V gene sequence: CDR1 SGHTA, CDR2 FQGNSA. In DNA, the CDR3 is TGTGCCAGCAGCTCTACAGGGGTCCGCAATCAGCCCCAGCATTTT. Amino acids: CASSSTGVRNQPQHF.

This rearrangement joins TRBV29-1 to TRBJ2-2, with TRBD1 identical over 11 bases. Germline V lookup: CDR1 SQVTM, CDR2 ANQGSEA. CDR3 length equals 17 residues. V shed 0 bases and J 5 bases; nucleotides not matched to a gene: 8. This CDR3 is CSVEDSPGQGGTGELFF. DNA for the CDR3: TGCAGCGTTGAAGATAGCCCGGGACAGGGGGGGACCGGGGAGCTGTTTTTT.

CDR3 nucleotides: TGTGCCAGCAGCGTAGCGGGGGCACGAGACACAGATACGCAGTATTTT. Encoded protein: CASSVAGARDTDTQYF. This rearrangement joins TRBV9 to TRBJ2-3, with D perhaps being TRBD1 or TRBD2 (6 bases each). Germline CDR1 reads SGDLS; CDR2 reads YYNGEE. The CDR3 totals 16 residues. Trimming removed 0 bases from V and 2 bases from J, with 13 bases in between. The complete variable domain, with remaining parts taken from reference TRBV9 and TRBJ2-3, reads DSGVTQTPKHLITATGQRVTLRCSPRSGDLSVYWYQQSLDQGLQFLIQYYNGEERAKGNILERFSAQQFPDLHSELNLSSLELGDSALYFCASSVAGARDTDTQYFGPGTRLTVL.

The chain recombines TRBV11-2 with TRBJ1-2; 7 nucleotides match TRBD1. V was clipped by 1 base and J by 0 bases; unmatched bases: 8. The CDR3 is 17 residues long. Germline assignment: CDR1 SGHAT and CDR2 FQNNGV. CDR3 loop: CASSLVSDREANYGYTF. The CDR3 DNA reads as TGTGCCAGCAGCTTAGTATCCGACAGGGAGGCTAACTATGGCTACACCTTC.

CDR3 amino acids: CSVWGRANYGYTF. The DNA of the CDR3 is TGCAGCGTTTGGGGCAGAGCTAACTATGGCTACACCTTC. This chain joins TRBV29-1 and TRBJ1-2, with D maybe TRBD1 (5 bases). Trimming took off 5 bases at V and 0 bases at J, with 10 bases between the two ends. The CDR3 has 13 residues. Germline values: CDR1 SQVTM, CDR2 ANQGSEA. The complete variable domain, with remaining parts taken from reference TRBV29-1 and TRBJ1-2, reads SAVISQKPSRDICQRGTSLTIQCQVDSQVTMMFWYRQQPGQSLTLIATANQGSEATYESGFVIDKFPISRPNLTFSTLTVSNMSPEDSSIYLCSVWGRANYGYTFGSGTRLTVV.

The count of this clone is one. This rearrangement joins TRBV7-2 to TRBJ2-7, with 8 nucleotides matching TRBD1. In germline, CDR1 is SGHTA, CDR2 FQGNSA. The CDR3 contains 14 residues. Trimming cost V 6 bases and J 7 bases; bases outside gene matches: 11. CDR3: CASRRDRRQSEQYF. DNA for the CDR3: TGTGCCAGCAGGAGGGACAGGCGCCAATCGGAGCAGTACTTC.

The chain uses TRBV11-3 and TRBJ2-3; 10 nucleotides line up with TRBD2. The CDR3 has 14 amino acids. V was clipped by 5 bases and J by 7 bases; unmatched bases: 6. From germline, CDR1 is SGHNT and CDR2 YENEEA. The CDR3 region is CASSLAGAGNTQYF. The CDR3 DNA reads as TGTGCCAGCAGCCTAGCGGGGGCCGGGAATACGCAGTATTTT. Combining the CDR3 with reference TRBV11-3 and TRBJ2-3 gives the whole variable domain EAGVVQSPRYKIIEKKQPVAFWCNPISGHNTLYWYLQNLGQGPELLIRYENEEAVDDSQLPKDRFSAERLKGVDSTLKIQPAELGDSAVYLCASSLAGAGNTQYFGPGTRLTVL.

The chain employs TRBV18 and TRBJ2-3, with 10 nucleotides matching TRBD1. The V segment lost 3 bases and the J segment 4 bases; nucleotides outside the gene matches: 4. This CDR3 spans 15 amino acids. Germline-derived CDR1 and CDR2 are KGHSH and LQKENI. The CDR3 region has the DNA TGTGCCAGCTCACCGGGACAGGGGATGCCAGATACGCAGTATTTT. This gives the protein CASSPGQGMPDTQYF.

This sequence joins TRBV28 and TRBJ2-7; 9 positions match TRBD2. This CDR3 comprises 15 residues. The junction had 9 bases not matched to a gene; V was cut back by 2 bases and J by 7 bases. The germline gives CDR1 MDHEN, CDR2 SYDVKM. In DNA, the CDR3 is TGTGCCAGCAGTTTACAAGCGGGAGGAGTAAGAGAGCAGTACTTC. Translation: CASSLQAGGVREQYF.

The CDR3 coding sequence is TGCGCCAGCAGCCAAGAAGGCAGGCTGGGCTACACCTTC. Protein: CASSQEGRLGYTF. The chain combines TRBV4-3 with TRBJ1-2, with D unclear. V was clipped by 0 bases and J by 8 bases, with 10 bases between them. CDR1 is LGHNA, CDR2 YSLEER, per germline. This CDR3 region has 13 residues.

This sequence joins TRBV11-1 and TRBJ2-1; D is uncertain. Trimming pared 2 bases from V and 4 bases from J, leaving 6 bases between. The CDR3 length is 13 residues. Per the germline V gene, CDR1 is SGHAT and CDR2 is FQDESV (reference sequence). The CDR3 protein is CASSLRLYNEQFF. The CDR3 DNA is TGTGCCAGCAGCTTAAGGCTTTACAATGAGCAGTTCTTC.

V usage is TRBV7-9 and J usage is TRBJ2-3; possible D gene TRBD1, 6 bases. CDR1 and CDR2 (germline): SEHNR, FQNEAQ (reference sequence). The CDR3 is made up of 19 amino acids. The ends were cut back, 5 bases at V and 0 bases at J, with 24 bases in the middle. In DNA, the CDR3 is TGTGCCAGCAGCGCCCTCATAACCCTACAGGGCGGCAGCACAGATACGCAGTATTTT. This translates into CASSALITLQGGSTDTQYF.